This T cell receptor beta chain stems from a study of patients and donors after allogeneic stem cell transplantation. MiXCR was run by TCRdb on the RT-PCR reads, yielding one entry per CDR3 protein. In the table there are about a million distinct CDR3 sequences, around 17% of which are singletons. This clonotype came up a few times. The CDR3 has 14 amino acids. Trimming removed 0 bases at V and 2 bases at J, with 7 bases between. CDR1 and CDR2 from the germline V gene are LGHNA and YNFKEQ. The gene calls are TRBV4-2 and TRBJ1-1, with D unresolved. The clonotype comes from a human donor who was either an allogeneic HSCT recipient or a stem cell or donor lymphocyte infusion donor (not recorded which). It is not recorded whose cells these are; they may come from a transplant donor. The sample comprised blood, either unsorted or a sorted T cell fraction (not recorded which). The DNA for the CDR3 is TGTGCCAGCAGCCAAGATTGGGGAAACACTGAAGCTTTCTTT. Amino acid sequence: CASSQDWGNTEAFF.